A selection of T cell receptor beta chains follows, all from one sample in a study of shared clonotypes between healthy human individuals. Data came from immunoSEQ multiplex PCR; TCRdb stores just in-frame clones and leaves some out. The data hold some 2 million clones, with over 85% observed a single time. Sequenced input: naive CD8+ T cells sorted from blood. The receptor set was obtained from a man in his late teens or twenties in good health. Each CDR3 is given with its conserved first and last residue. The D gene is left open where the match is weak. Some rows have no size entry. The others give once, few or many, or a class for an expanded clone.

size,D,V,J,DNA,CDR3
-,-,TRBV7-9,TRBJ2-3,TGTGCCAGCAGCTTGTCAGATACGCAGTATTTT,CASSLSDTQYF
-,-,TRBV19,TRBJ2-3,TGTGCCAGTAGTGTTCCGGGACTTCGCTCGGTTGTAGATACGCAGTATTTT,CASSVPGLRSVVDTQYF
-,TRBD2,TRBV29-1,TRBJ2-7,TGCAGCGTTGAGCTGACTAGCGGGGGGGATAGCTACGAGCAGTACTTC,CSVELTSGGDSYEQYF
-,-,TRBV19,TRBJ2-7,TGTGCCAGTAGTACCGGACAGATCGCCTACGAGCAGTACTTC,CASSTGQIAYEQYF
-,-,TRBV30,TRBJ1-4,TGTGCCTGGAGTGTACCGGCCCCTGCCGAAAAACTGTTTTTT,CAWSVPAPAEKLFF
-,-,TRBV6-6,TRBJ2-3,TGTGCCAGCAGTTTCCCCCCAGATACGCAGTATTTT,CASSFPPDTQYF
-,TRBD1,TRBV13,TRBJ1-2,TGTGCCAGCTTAGAGGGGGCCGGCTATGGCTACACCTTC,CASLEGAGYGYTF
-,TRBD1,TRBV6-5,TRBJ1-2,TGTGCCAGCGGAGGGGGCGCGTATGGCTACACCTTC,CASGGGAYGYTF
-,-,TRBV6-6,TRBJ2-7,TGTGCCAGCAGTTACCCTAGACAGGATTCCTACGAGCAGTACTTC,CASSYPRQDSYEQYF
-,-,TRBV4-1,TRBJ2-2,TGCGCCAGCAGCCTTGGACAAGACACCGGGGAGCTGTTTTTT,CASSLGQDTGELFF
-,-,TRBV6-5,TRBJ2-2,TGTGCCAGCAGTTACGGGGCGAAAGGGGAGCTGTTTTTT,CASSYGAKGELFF
-,TRBD2,TRBV18,TRBJ2-7,TGTGCCAGCTCACCTACGGCTAGCGGGAGCTACGAGCAGTACTTC,CASSPTASGSYEQYF
-,TRBD2,TRBV2,TRBJ2-5,TGTGCCAGCAGTGAATGGACTAGCGGGGGGGAAGAGACCCAGTACTTC,CASSEWTSGGEETQYF
-,TRBD1,TRBV4-3,TRBJ2-7,TGCGCCAGCAGCCAAGATACAGGGGTTTACTACGAGCAGTACTTC,CASSQDTGVYYEQYF
once,-,TRBV4-3,TRBJ1-6,TGCGCCAGCAGCCAAGCGCTGGCAGGGCGCTCACCCCTCCACTTT,CASSQALAGRSPLHF
few,TRBD1,TRBV28,TRBJ1-5,TGTGCCAGCAGTTTCGACGGGACAGGGCAGCCCCAGCATTTT,CASSFDGTGQPQHF
once,-,TRBV2,TRBJ2-2,TGTGCCAGCAGTGACCAGGGCTCGAACACCGGGGAGCTGTTTTTT,CASSDQGSNTGELFF
-,-,TRBV10-2,TRBJ2-7,TGCGCCAGCATGGGGGAACCCTCCTACGAGCAGTACTTC,CASMGEPSYEQYF
-,TRBD2,TRBV2,TRBJ2-7,TGTGCCAGCAGTGGATGGACTAGCGGGAGGGCCACCCCCTACGAGCAGTACTTC,CASSGWTSGRATPYEQYF
-,-,TRBV6-5,TRBJ2-1,TGTGCCAGCAGTTACTTTGGCGGAAGCTCCTACAATGAGCAGTTCTTC,CASSYFGGSSYNEQFF
-,-,TRBV18,TRBJ2-3,TGTGCCAGCTCACCACTAGACGAGAGCTCCACAGATACGCAGTATTTT,CASSPLDESSTDTQYF
once,-,TRBV6-6,TRBJ2-5,TGTGCCAGCAGTTACCTTGGGGGGGCCTCAGAGACCCAGTACTTC,CASSYLGGASETQYF
-,-,TRBV28,TRBJ1-2,TGTGCCAGCAGTTTATTCACGGACTATGGCTACACCTTC,CASSLFTDYGYTF
-,TRBD2,TRBV4-3,TRBJ2-5,TGCGCCAGCAGCCAAGTGTCCGGGAGGCAAGAGACCCAGTACTTC,CASSQVSGRQETQYF
-,TRBD2,TRBV7-2,TRBJ2-1,TGTGCCAGCAGCTTAGCGCTTGGAAGACGACTAGCGGGAGCTCTCTACAATGAGCAGTTCTTC,CASSLALGRRLAGALYNEQFF
-,-,TRBV6-6,TRBJ1-4,TGTGCCAGCTCCGGGGGAGAAAAACTGTTTTTT,CASSGGEKLFF
-,-,TRBV4-1,TRBJ2-1,TGCGCCAGCAGCCAAGTCCAGCAGTACAATGAGCAGTTCTTC,CASSQVQQYNEQFF
-,-,TRBV10-2,TRBJ1-1,TGCGCCAGCAGTGTGGGAGGGGCCCTCTGGGACACTGAAGCTTTCTTT,CASSVGGALWDTEAFF
-,-,TRBV5-4,TRBJ1-2,TGTGCCAGCAGCTTGGATGGGGGGCAGAACTTCCCCTATGGCTACACCTTC,CASSLDGGQNFPYGYTF
-,-,TRBV6-1,TRBJ2-3,TGTGCCAGCAGTGAAGCGGGGCCATTGAGATTACTAGATACGCAGTATTTT,CASSEAGPLRLLDTQYF
-,-,TRBV13,TRBJ2-7,TGTGCCAGCAGCTTAGCGGGTTCCTACGAGCAGTACTTC,CASSLAGSYEQYF
-,TRBD2,TRBV28,TRBJ2-5,TGTGCCAGCAGTTCCCGGAGCGGGGGGTTCCAAGAGACCCAGTACTTC,CASSSRSGGFQETQYF
-,-,TRBV5-1,TRBJ2-7,TGCGCCAGCAGCCCGGAGACAGTTTCTTACGAGCAGTACTTC,CASSPETVSYEQYF
few,TRBD1,TRBV4-1,TRBJ1-1,TGCGCCAGCAGCCAAGGACAGGGGCCTGAAGCTTTCTTT,CASSQGQGPEAFF
-,TRBD1,TRBV4-1,TRBJ1-2,TGCGCCAGCAGCCAAGACAGACAGGGACAAGGCTATGGCTACACCTTC,CASSQDRQGQGYGYTF
-,TRBD1,TRBV7-7,TRBJ2-3,TGTGCTAGCAGCCCGGACAGGGCGAGCACAGATACGCAGTATTTT,CASSPDRASTDTQYF
once,TRBD2,TRBV5-4,TRBJ2-5,TGTGCCAGCAGCTTTTTGGGGGGGGGAGAGACCCAGTACTTC,CASSFLGGGETQYF
-,-,TRBV11-2,TRBJ2-2,TGTGCCAGCAGCTCAGGTTTTGAGGGGCGCGGAGCGAACACCGGGGAGCTGTTTTTT,CASSSGFEGRGANTGELFF
-,TRBD2,TRBV7-8,TRBJ2-2,TGTGCCACCGACGGGGGGGCCAACACCGGGGAGCTGTTTTTT,CATDGGANTGELFF